This T cell receptor (beta chain) was identified during a study of T cells in Graves' hyperthyroidism and ophthalmopathy. This clonotype appeared a few times. One end of the junction varies from germline; a read error may be responsible. The germline gives CDR1 SEHNR, CDR2 FQNEAQ (reference sequence). The CDR3 consists of 9 residues. TCR beta CDR3 regions were amplified from RNA. First-round RT-PCR of the TCR CDR3 relied on the HTBI primer set. MiXCR, run by TCRdb on the multiplex PCR reads, gives a single entry per CDR3 protein. The sample contains 550,000 to 700,000 distinct CDR3 sequences, just over 45% of which appear only once.

The rearrangement uses TRBV7-9 and TRBJ1-1; possible D gene TRBD1, 5 bases. The clonotype was recovered from an adult woman with Graves' disease, either hyperthyroidism or ophthalmopathy (not recorded which). The material sequenced was peripheral blood or thyroid tissue (not recorded which). The DNA for the CDR3 is TGTGCCAGCAGCTTTGGGGCTTTTTTT. Translating it yields CASSFGAFF. Combining the CDR3 with reference TRBV7-9 and TRBJ1-1 gives the whole variable domain DTGVSQNPRHKITKRGQNVTFRCDPISEHNRLYWYRQTLGQGPEFLTYFQNEAQLEKSRLLSDRFSAERPKGSFSTLEIQRTEQGDSAMYLCASSFGAFFGQGTRLTVV.